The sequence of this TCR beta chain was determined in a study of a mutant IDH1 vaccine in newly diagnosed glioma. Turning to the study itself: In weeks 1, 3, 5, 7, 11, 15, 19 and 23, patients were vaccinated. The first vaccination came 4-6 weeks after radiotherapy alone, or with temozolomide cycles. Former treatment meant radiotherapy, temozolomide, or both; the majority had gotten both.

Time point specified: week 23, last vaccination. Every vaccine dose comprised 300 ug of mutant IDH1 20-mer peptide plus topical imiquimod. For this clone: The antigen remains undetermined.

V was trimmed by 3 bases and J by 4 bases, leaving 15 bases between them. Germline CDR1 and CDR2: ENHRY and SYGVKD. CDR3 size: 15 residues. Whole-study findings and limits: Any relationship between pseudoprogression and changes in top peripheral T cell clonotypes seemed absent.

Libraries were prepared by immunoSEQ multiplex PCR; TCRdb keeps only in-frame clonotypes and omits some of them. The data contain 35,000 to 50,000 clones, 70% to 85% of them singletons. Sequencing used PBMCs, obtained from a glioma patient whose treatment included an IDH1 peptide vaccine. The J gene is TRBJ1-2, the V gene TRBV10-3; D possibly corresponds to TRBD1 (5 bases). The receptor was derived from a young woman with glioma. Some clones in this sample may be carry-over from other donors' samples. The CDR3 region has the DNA TGTGCCATCAGTGAAGCCCGACAGAATCCCTATGGCTACACCTTC. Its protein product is CAISEARQNPYGYTF.